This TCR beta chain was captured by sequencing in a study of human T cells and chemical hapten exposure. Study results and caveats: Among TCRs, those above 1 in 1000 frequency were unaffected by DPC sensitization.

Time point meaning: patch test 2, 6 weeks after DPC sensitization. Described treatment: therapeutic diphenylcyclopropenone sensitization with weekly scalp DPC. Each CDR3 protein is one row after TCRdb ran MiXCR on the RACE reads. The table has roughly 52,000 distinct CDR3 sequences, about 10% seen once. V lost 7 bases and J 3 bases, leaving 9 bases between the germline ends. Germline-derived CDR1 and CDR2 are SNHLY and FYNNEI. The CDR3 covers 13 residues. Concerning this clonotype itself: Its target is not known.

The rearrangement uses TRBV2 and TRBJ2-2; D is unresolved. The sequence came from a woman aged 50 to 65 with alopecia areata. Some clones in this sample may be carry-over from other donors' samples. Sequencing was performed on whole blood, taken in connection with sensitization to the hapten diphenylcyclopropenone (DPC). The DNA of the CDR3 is TGTGCCAGCATCCGCGTCCACACCGGGGAGCTGTTTTTT. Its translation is CASIRVHTGELFF.